The 20 T cell receptor beta chains below come from one sample, sequenced in a study of graft-versus-host responses after intestinal transplantation. The repertoire was sequenced with immunoSEQ multiplex PCR; TCRdb's copy has only in-frame clones and lacks some. This table has about 90,000 clones, roughly 92% appearing once. Their specific antigens are unknown. Sequences were derived from unstimulated CD4+ T cells sorted from spleen or lymph node cells, sampled before intestinal transplant. All receptors come from a human donor who received an intestinal transplant.

V and J are TRBV6-1 and TRBJ2-7, with TRBD2 identical over 8 bases. The CDR3 spans 14 residues. Germline trimming cut 7 bases from V and 5 bases from J; bases unmatched to any gene: 10. Germline V gene sequence: CDR1 MNHNS, CDR2 SASEGT. This CDR3 is CASTRSGTSNEQYF. The DNA for the CDR3 is TGTGCCAGCACCAGATCCGGGACTAGTAACGAGCAGTACTTC.

The chain has TRBV5-1 and TRBJ1-1; no firm D call. Germline CDR1 and CDR2: SGHRS and YFSETQ. V lost 4 bases and J 1 base, leaving 11 bases between the germline ends. The CDR3 consists of 14 residues. The DNA of the CDR3 is TGCGCCAGCAGCCCTCAGGACTGGAACACTGAAGCTTTCTTT. It yields the protein CASSPQDWNTEAFF.

V usage is TRBV5-1 and J usage is TRBJ2-7, with a possible D match to TRBD2 (5 bases). Trimming stripped 2 bases from V and 5 bases from J, with 14 bases between. Germline loops: CDR1 SGHRS, CDR2 YFSETQ. The CDR3 sequence is 14 residues long. Here the CDR3 reads CASSFWGVVDEQYF. The CDR3 nucleotides read TGCGCCAGCAGCTTCTGGGGAGTGGTTGACGAGCAGTACTTC. The complete variable domain, with remaining parts taken from reference TRBV5-1 and TRBJ2-7, reads KAGVTQTPRYLIKTRGQQVTLSCSPISGHRSVSWYQQTPGQGLQFLFEYFSETQRNKGNFPGRFSGRQFSNSRSEMNVSTLELGDSALYLCASSFWGVVDEQYFGPGTRLTVT.

In nucleotides, the CDR3 is TGCGCCAGCAGCACCGGGACAGGGTCTCCCAATGAAAAACTGTTTTTT. It yields the protein CASSTGTGSPNEKLFF. The chain couples TRBV5-1 to TRBJ1-4, with 9 bases that match TRBD1. CDR3 size: 16 residues. Per the germline V gene, CDR1 is SGHRS and CDR2 is YFSETQ. The V segment lost 4 bases and the J segment 5 bases; nucleotides outside the gene matches: 9.

The CDR3 region is CASSLEGLAGVGIKNIQYF. Here the CDR3 DNA reads TGTGCCAGCAGCTTAGAGGGGCTAGCGGGAGTAGGAATCAAAAACATTCAGTACTTC. The genes are TRBV7-2 and TRBJ2-4; 10 bases fit TRBD2. V was pared by 1 base and J by 3 bases, with 12 bases of the junction left unmatched. This CDR3 is 19 amino acids long. Germline CDR1 and CDR2: SGHTA and FQGNSA.

The J gene is TRBJ1-2, the V gene TRBV12-5; D possibly corresponds to TRBD1 (5 bases). Germline assignment: CDR1 LGHNT and CDR2 FRNRAP. Trimming shortened V by 2 bases and J by 6 bases, and 10 bases separated the two germline ends. This CDR3 has 13 residues. CDR3 in amino acids: CASGLPSRDGYTF. The DNA of the CDR3 is TGTGCTAGTGGTTTGCCGAGCAGGGATGGCTACACCTTC.

This clone was found a few times. The genes are TRBV27 and TRBJ2-1; the D is unclear. Trimming removed 8 bases from V and 0 bases from J, with 20 bases in between. The CDR3 spans 17 residues. Germline V gene data show CDR1 as MNHEY and CDR2 as SMNVEV (reference sequence). The CDR3 DNA reads TGTGCCAGCGCCACACCCCAGCTCCGCGGCTCCTACAATGAGCAGTTCTTC. Translating it yields CASATPQLRGSYNEQFF.

The chain employs TRBV18 and TRBJ2-1; 7 nucleotides line up with TRBD1. Germline-derived CDR1 and CDR2 are KGHSH and LQKENI. V lost 4 bases and J lost 5; bases outside the gene matches: 8. There are 15 residues in the CDR3. Here the CDR3 reads CASSQGALENNEQFF. DNA for the CDR3: TGTGCCAGCTCACAGGGGGCCCTAGAAAACAATGAGCAGTTCTTC.

For the CDR3, the DNA is TGTGCCTGGAGTGTACGGTTAAAGACCCCGTACACCTTC. It codes for CAWSVRLKTPYTF. This rearrangement joins TRBV30 to TRBJ1-2; D call uncertain. This CDR3 has 13 amino acids. V was cut by 0 bases and J by 11 bases, with 16 bases left in between. Germline CDR1 reads GTSNPN; CDR2 reads SVGIG (reference sequence).

V gene TRBV30 combines with J gene TRBJ2-2, with a weak D call TRBD1 (6 bases). Trimming shortened V by 3 bases and J by 5 bases, and 19 bases separated the two germline ends. This CDR3 has 16 amino acids. In germline, CDR1 is GTSNPN, CDR2 SVGIG (reference sequence). The CDR3 region has the DNA TGTGCCTGGAGGGTTCCGGGACAACTAAGGACCGGGGAGCTGTTTTTT. Its translation: CAWRVPGQLRTGELFF.

Remarks on this clone: Other DNA variants within this sample encode the same CDR3. V usage is TRBV5-1 and J usage is TRBJ2-1; 10 nucleotides line up with TRBD2. The germline V gene encodes CDR1 SGHRS and CDR2 YFSETQ. The CDR3 spans 15 residues. The V and J ends lost 2 bases and 3 bases, in that order; junction bases with no gene match: 2. The CDR3 sequence is CASSLTSGIYNEQFF. The CDR3, as DNA: TGCGCCAGCAGCTTAACTAGCGGGATCTACAATGAGCAGTTCTTC.

This chain joins TRBV6-1 and TRBJ2-7; TRBD1 matches 9 bases. The CDR3 extends over 14 amino acids. In germline, CDR1 is MNHNS, CDR2 SASEGT. V shed 6 bases, J shed 4 bases, and the junction held 7 bases outside the gene matches. The CDR3 region has the DNA TGTGCCAGCAGGGGGACAGGGCGAGGGTACGAGCAGTACTTC. This translates into CASRGTGRGYEQYF.

The chain employs TRBV7-3 and TRBJ2-1; D is uncertain. The V end lost 2 bases, the J end lost 2 bases, and 10 bases lay between the germline ends. In germline, CDR1 is SGHTA, CDR2 FQGTGA. CDR3 length: 15 residues. CDR3: CASSLRAGPYNEQFF. DNA for the CDR3: TGTGCCAGCAGCTTACGGGCCGGACCCTACAATGAGCAGTTCTTC. Full variable domain (missing parts from reference TRBV7-3 and TRBJ2-1): GAGVSQTPSNKVTEKGKYVELRCDPISGHTALYWYRQSLGQGPEFLIYFQGTGAADDSGLPNDRFFAVRPEGSVSTLKIQRTERGDSAVYLCASSLRAGPYNEQFFGPGTRLTVL.

The chain carries TRBV5-1 and TRBJ2-7; 10 bases map to TRBD2. CDR1 SGHRS and CDR2 YFSETQ come from the germline V gene. V was pared by 5 bases and J by 0 bases, with 2 bases of the junction left unmatched. The CDR3 runs 14 residues. The CDR3 DNA sequence: TGCGCCAGCAGAACTAGCGGGAACTCCTACGAGCAGTACTTC. Translating it yields CASRTSGNSYEQYF.

The chain joins TRBV2 to TRBJ1-2, with D possibly matching TRBD1 (5 bases). CDR1 is SNHLY and CDR2 is FYNNEI in the germline V gene. The CDR3 sequence is 13 residues long. V lost 8 bases and J lost 4, with 14 bases in between. CDR3 amino acids: CASLQVFSYGYTF. CDR3 nucleotide sequence: TGTGCCAGCCTACAGGTTTTCAGCTATGGCTACACCTTC. The entire variable domain, with the rest obtained from reference TRBV2 and TRBJ1-2, is as follows: EPEVTQTPSHQVTQMGQEVILRCVPISNHLYFYWYRQILGQKVEFLVSFYNNEISEKSEIFDDQFSVERPDGSNFTLKIRSTKLEDSAMYFCASLQVFSYGYTFGSGTRLTVV.

The chain links TRBV5-6 to TRBJ2-7; a weak D match, TRBD1 (5 bases). From germline, CDR1 is SGHDT and CDR2 YYEEEE. This CDR3 comprises 15 residues. Deletions cut 3 bases from V and 2 bases from J, with 15 bases between. CDR3: CASSSRPGIAYEQYF. DNA of the CDR3: TGTGCCAGCAGCTCGCGGCCAGGGATAGCCTACGAGCAGTACTTC.

The chain joins TRBV4-1 to TRBJ2-1, with 11 bases identical to TRBD2. Germline CDR1 and CDR2: MGHRA and YSYEKL. V was clipped by 1 base and J by 6 bases; unmatched bases: 8. The CDR3 is 17 amino acids. The DNA for the CDR3 is TGCGCCAGCAGCCAAGGCCCGACTAGCGGGACCTTCAATGAGCAGTTCTTC. This codes for CASSQGPTSGTFNEQFF.

In its sample, this clone was seen a few times. The chain has TRBV6-6 and TRBJ1-4; maybe TRBD1 (5 bases). With 11 bases removed from V and 2 bases from J, the gap between germline ends came to 12 bases. The CDR3 extends over 13 amino acids. Germline CDR1 and CDR2: MNHNY and SVGAGI (reference sequence). The chain's CDR3 is CAVSGGTNEKLFF. CDR3 bases: TGTGCCGTGTCCGGGGGGACTAATGAAAAACTGTTTTTT.

The chain links TRBV27 to TRBJ1-5; unclear D gene. The germline V gene encodes CDR1 MNHEY and CDR2 SMNVEV (reference sequence). This CDR3 region has 18 residues. Trimming took off 5 bases at V and 2 bases at J, with 22 bases between the two ends. The CDR3 protein is CASSKTRLVSGGNQPQHF. Written as DNA, the CDR3 is TGTGCCAGCAGTAAGACCCGCCTTGTGAGCGGGGGCAATCAGCCCCAGCATTTT.

The chain links TRBV30 to TRBJ1-5; 11 nucleotides line up with TRBD1. The CDR3 contains 13 residues. The germline CDR1 and CDR2 sequences are GTSNPN and SVGIG (reference sequence). Trimming took 5 bases from V and 7 from J; bases not matched to a gene: 4. The CDR3: CAWGQGAEQPQHF. CDR3 nucleotides: TGTGCCTGGGGACAGGGGGCCGAACAGCCCCAGCATTTT. The full variable domain, in which reference TRBV30 and TRBJ1-5 provide the parts outside the CDR3, is SQTIHQWPATLVQPVGSPLSLECTVEGTSNPNLYWYRQAAGRGLQLLFYSVGIGQISSEVPQNLSASRPQDRQFILSSKKLLLSDSGFYLCAWGQGAEQPQHFGDGTRLSIL.